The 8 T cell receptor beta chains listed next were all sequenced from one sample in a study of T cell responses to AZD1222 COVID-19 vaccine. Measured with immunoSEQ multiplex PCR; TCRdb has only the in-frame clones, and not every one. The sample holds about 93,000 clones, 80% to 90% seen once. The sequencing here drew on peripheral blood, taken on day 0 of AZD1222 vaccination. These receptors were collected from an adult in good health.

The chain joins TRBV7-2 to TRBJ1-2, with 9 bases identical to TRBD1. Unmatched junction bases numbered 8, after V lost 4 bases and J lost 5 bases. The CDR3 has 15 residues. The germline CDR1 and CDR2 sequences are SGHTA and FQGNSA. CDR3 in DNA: TGTGCCAGCAGCTCTCCTCCGGGACAGGGTTATGGCTACACCTTC. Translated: CASSSPPGQGYGYTF. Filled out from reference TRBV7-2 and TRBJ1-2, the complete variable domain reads GAGVSQSPSNKVTEKGKDVELRCDPISGHTALYWYRQSLGQGLEFLIYFQGNSAPDKSGLPSDRFSAERTGGSVSTLTIQRTQQEDSAVYLCASSSPPGQGYGYTFGSGTRLTVV.

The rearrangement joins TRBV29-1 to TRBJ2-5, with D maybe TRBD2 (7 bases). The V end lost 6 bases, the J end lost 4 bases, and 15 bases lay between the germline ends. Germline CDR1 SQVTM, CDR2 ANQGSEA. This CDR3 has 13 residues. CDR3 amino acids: CSVKEGGGETQYF. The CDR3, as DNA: TGCAGCGTAAAAGAGGGAGGGGGAGAGACCCAGTACTTC.

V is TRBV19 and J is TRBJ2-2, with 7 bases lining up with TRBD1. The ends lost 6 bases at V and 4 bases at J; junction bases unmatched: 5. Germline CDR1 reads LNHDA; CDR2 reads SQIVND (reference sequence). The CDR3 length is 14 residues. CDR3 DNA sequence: TGTGCCAGTAGCCAGGACAGGCCCACCGGGGAGCTGTTTTTT. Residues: CASSQDRPTGELFF.

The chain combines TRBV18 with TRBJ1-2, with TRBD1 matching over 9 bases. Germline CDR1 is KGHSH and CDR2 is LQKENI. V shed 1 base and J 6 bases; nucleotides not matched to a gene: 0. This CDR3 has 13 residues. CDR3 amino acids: CASSPRDRDGYTF. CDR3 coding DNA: TGTGCCAGCTCACCACGGGACAGGGATGGCTACACCTTC.

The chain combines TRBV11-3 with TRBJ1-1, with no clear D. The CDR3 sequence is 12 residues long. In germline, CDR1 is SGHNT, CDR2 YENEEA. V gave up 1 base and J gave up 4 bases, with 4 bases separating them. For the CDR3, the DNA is TGTGCCAGCAGCTTAGTCGGCACTGAAGCTTTCTTT. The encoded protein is CASSLVGTEAFF.

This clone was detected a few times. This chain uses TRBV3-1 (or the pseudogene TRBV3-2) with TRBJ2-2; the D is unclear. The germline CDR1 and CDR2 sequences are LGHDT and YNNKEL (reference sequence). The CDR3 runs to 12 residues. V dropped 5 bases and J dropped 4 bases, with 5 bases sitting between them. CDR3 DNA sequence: TGTGCCAGCAGCTGGTCCACCGGGGAGCTGTTTTTT. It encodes CASSWSTGELFF.

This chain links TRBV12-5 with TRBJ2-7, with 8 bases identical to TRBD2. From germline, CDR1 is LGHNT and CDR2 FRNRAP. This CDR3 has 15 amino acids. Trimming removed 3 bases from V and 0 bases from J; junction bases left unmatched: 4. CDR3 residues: CASGLSGGLSYEQYF. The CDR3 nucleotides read TGTGCTAGTGGTTTAAGCGGGGGCCTCTCCTACGAGCAGTACTTC.

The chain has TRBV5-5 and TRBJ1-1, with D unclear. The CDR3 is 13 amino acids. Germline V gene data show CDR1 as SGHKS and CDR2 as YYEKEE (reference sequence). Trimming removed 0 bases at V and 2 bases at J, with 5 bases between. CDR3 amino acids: CASSLAGNTEAFF. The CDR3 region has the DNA TGTGCCAGCAGCTTGGCGGGCAACACTGAAGCTTTCTTT.